The T cell receptor (beta chain) under discussion was sequenced for a study of shared clonotypes between healthy human individuals. General study findings and limits: Clonotype sharing among the donors was expected to vary with sequencing depth. The represented genetic and exposure-history diversity was limited by the small number of donors. Despite large depth, rarefaction showed incomplete sorted-subset sequencing. The study generally estimated greater richness for naive than memory subsets.

CD45RO-negative CD8 cells positively selected for CCR7 made up the naive population, which excluded terminally differentiated effector memory CD45RA+ cells. Data came from immunoSEQ multiplex PCR; TCRdb stores just in-frame clones and leaves some out. In the table there are roughly 1,800,000 clones, roughly 95% of which are singletons. For this clone: The antigen is unknown.

Material: naive CD8+ T cells sorted from blood. The sequence was obtained from a man younger than 30 in good health.

The CDR3: CASSWGGNQPQHF. CDR3 in DNA: TGTGCCAGCAGCTGGGGCGGCAATCAGCCCCAGCATTTT. The chain is built from TRBV5-4 and TRBJ1-5; D perhaps matches TRBD1 (5 bases). There are 13 residues in the CDR3. In germline, CDR1 is SGHNT, CDR2 YYREEE (reference sequence). V was shortened by 3 bases and J by 2 bases, with 6 bases between the two germline ends.